This TCR beta chain was observed in a study of control samples from healthy donors and cancer patients. Libraries were prepared by immunoSEQ multiplex PCR; TCRdb keeps only in-frame clonotypes and omits some of them. The sample shows under 450,000 clones, 80% to 95% of them seen only once. Deletions cut 4 bases from V and 6 bases from J, with 12 bases between. Germline V CDR1 and CDR2: KGHDR, SFDVKD. This CDR3 has 14 amino acids. Sequenced input: PBMCs. This rearrangement joins TRBV24-1 to TRBJ1-5, with D hard to call. The sequence was collected from a man aged 35-49 years with head and neck cancer. The CDR3 nucleotides are TGTGCCACCAGTGAATCAGAAGGGAGTCAGCCCCAGCATTTT. This sequence encodes CATSESEGSQPQHF.